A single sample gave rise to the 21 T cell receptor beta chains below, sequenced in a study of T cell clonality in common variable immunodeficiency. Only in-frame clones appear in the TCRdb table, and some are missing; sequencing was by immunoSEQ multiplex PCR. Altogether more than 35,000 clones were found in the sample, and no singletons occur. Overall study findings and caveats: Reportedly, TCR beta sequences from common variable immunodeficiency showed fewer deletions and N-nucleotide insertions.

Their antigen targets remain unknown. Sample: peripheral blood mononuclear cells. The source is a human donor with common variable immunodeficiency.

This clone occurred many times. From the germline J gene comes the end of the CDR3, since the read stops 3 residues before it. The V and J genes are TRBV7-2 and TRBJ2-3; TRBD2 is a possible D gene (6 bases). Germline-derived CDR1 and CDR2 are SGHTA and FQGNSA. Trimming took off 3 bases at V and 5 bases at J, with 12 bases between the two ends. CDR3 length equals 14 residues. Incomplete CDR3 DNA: TGTGCCAGCAGCTTCTTGGTGGGGGGAGATACG. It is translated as CASSFLVGGDT. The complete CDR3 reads CASSFLVGGDTQYF.

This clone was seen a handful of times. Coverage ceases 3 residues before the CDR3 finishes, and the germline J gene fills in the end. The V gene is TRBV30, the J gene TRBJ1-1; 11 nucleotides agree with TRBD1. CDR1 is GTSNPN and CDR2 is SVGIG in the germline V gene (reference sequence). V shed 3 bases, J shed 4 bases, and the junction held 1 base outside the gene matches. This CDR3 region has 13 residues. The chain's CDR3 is CAWRGTGGTEAFF. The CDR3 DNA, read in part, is TGTGCCTGGAGGGGGACAGGGGGCACTGAA.

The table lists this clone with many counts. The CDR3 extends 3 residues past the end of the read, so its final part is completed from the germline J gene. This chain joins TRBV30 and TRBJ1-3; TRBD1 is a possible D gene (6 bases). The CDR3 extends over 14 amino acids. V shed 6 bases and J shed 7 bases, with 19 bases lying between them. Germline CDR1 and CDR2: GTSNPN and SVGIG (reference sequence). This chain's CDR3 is CACRTGTLGNTIYF. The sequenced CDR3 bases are TGTGCCTGCCGAACCGGGACATTGGGTAACACC.

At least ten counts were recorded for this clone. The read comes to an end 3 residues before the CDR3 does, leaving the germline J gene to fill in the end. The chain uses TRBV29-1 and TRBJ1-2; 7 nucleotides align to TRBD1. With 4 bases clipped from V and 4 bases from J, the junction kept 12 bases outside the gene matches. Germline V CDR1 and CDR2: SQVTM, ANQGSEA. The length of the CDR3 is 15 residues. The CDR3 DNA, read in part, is TGCAGCGTTGCCCTACAGGGGTCGGGTGTCTATGGC. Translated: CSVALQGSGVYG. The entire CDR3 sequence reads CSVALQGSGVYGYTF.

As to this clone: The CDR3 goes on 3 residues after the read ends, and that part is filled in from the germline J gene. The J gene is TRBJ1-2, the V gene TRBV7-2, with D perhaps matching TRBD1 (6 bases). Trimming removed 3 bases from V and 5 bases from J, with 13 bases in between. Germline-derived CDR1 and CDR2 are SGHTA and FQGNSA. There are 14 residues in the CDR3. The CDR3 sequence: CASSLQGGVYGYTF. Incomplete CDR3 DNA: TGTGCCAGCAGCTTGCAAGGGGGAGTGTATGGC. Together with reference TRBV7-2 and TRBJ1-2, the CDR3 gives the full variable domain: GAGVSQSPSNKVTEKGKDVELRCDPISGHTALYWYRQSLGQGLEFLIYFQGNSAPDKSGLPSDRFSAERTGGSVSTLTIQRTQQEDSAVYLCASSLQGGVYGYTFGSGTRLTVV.

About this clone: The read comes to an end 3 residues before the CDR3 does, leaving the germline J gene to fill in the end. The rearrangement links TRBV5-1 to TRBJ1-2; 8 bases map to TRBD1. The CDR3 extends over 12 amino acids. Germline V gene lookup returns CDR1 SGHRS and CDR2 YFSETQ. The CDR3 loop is CASSLWTGGYTF. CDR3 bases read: TGCGCCAGCAGCCTATGGACAGGGGGC.

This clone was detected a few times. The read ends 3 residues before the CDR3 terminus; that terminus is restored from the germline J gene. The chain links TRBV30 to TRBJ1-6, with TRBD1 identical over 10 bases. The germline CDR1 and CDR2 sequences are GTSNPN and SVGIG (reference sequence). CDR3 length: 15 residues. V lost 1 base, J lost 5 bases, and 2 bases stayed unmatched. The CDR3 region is CAWSGQGADNSPLHF. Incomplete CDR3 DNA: TGTGCCTGGAGTGGACAGGGGGCCGATAATTCACCC.

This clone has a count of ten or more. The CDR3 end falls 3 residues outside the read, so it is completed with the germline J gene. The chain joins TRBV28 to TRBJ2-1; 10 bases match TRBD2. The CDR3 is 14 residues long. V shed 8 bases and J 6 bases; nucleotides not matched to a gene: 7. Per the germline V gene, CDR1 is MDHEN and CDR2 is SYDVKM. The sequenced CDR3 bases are TGTGCCAGCCTTCCGACTAGCGGGCTCAATGAG. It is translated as CASLPTSGLNE. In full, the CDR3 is CASLPTSGLNEQFF. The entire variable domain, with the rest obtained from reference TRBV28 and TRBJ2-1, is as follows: DVKVTQSSRYLVKRTGEKVFLECVQDMDHENMFWYRQDPGLGLRLIYFSYDVKMKEKGDIPEGYSVSREKKERFSLILESASTNQTSMYLCASLPTSGLNEQFFGPGTRLTVL.

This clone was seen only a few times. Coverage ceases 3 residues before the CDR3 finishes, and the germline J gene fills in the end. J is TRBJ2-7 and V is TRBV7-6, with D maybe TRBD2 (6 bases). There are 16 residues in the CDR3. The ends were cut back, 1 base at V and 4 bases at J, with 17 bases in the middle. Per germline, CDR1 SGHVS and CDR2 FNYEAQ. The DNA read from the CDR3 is TGTGCCAGCAGCTTAGATTTATCCGGGGGTCTTTACGAG. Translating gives CASSLDLSGGLYE. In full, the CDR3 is CASSLDLSGGLYEQYF.

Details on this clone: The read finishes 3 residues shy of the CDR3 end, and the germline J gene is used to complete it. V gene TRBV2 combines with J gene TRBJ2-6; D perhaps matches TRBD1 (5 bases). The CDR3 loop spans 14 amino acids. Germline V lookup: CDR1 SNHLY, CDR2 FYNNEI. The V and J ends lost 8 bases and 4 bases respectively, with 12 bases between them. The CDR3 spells CASCGAAGANVLTF. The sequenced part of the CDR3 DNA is TGTGCCAGCTGTGGGGCAGCCGGGGCCAACGTC.

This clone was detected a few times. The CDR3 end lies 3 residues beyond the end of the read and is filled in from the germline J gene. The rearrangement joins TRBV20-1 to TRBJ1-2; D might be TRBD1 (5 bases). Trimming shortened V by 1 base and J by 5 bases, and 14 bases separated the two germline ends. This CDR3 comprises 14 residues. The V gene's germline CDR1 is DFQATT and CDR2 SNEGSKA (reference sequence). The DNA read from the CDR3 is TGCAGTGCTAGAGGCCAGGGCAGGGAGTATGGC. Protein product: CSARGQGREYG. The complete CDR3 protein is CSARGQGREYGYTF.

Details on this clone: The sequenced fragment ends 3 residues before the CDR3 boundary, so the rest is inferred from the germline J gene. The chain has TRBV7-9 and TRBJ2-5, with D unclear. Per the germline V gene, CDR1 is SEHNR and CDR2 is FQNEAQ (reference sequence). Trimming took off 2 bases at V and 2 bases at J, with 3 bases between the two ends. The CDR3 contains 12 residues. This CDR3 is CASSLTQETQYF. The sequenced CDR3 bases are TGTGCCAGCAGCTTAACACAAGAGACC.

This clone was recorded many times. The CDR3 bases that were read are TGCAGCGTTCAGGAGGGTATGAACACTGAA. This translates into CSVQEGMNTE. The CDR3 in full is CSVQEGMNTEAFF. V usage is TRBV29-1 and J usage is TRBJ1-1; D ambiguous. Coverage ceases 3 residues before the CDR3 finishes, and the germline J gene fills in the end. Germline CDR1 and CDR2: SQVTM and ANQGSEA. This CDR3 spans 13 amino acids. Trimming left V 5 bases short and J 0 bases short, with 10 bases between. The full variable domain, completed using reference TRBV29-1 and TRBJ1-1, is SAVISQKPSRDICQRGTSLTIQCQVDSQVTMMFWYRQQPGQSLTLIATANQGSEATYESGFVIDKFPISRPNLTFSTLTVSNMSPEDSSIYLCSVQEGMNTEAFFGQGTRLTVV.

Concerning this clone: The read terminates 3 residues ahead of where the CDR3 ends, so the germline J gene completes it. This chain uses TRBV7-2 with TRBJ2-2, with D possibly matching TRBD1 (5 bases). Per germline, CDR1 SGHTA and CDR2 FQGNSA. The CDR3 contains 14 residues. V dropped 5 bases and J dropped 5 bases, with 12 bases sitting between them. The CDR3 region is CASSVDSRTGELFF. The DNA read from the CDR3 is TGTGCCAGCAGCGTCGACAGCCGAACCGGGGAG.

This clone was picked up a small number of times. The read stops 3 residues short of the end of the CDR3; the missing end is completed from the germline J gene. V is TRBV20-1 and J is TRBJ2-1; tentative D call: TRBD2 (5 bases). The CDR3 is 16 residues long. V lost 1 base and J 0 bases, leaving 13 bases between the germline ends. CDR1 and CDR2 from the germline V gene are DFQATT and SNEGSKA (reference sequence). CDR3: CSARGLAPSSYNEQFF. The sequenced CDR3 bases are TGCAGTGCTAGAGGGCTAGCCCCGAGCTCCTACAATGAG.

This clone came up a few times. CDR3 in amino acids: CASSLPVGQGKETQYF. CDR3 bases read: TGTGCCAGCAGCCTCCCGGTCGGACAGGGCAAAGAGACC. V and J are TRBV7-8 and TRBJ2-5, with 8 bases fitting TRBD1. Coverage ceases 3 residues before the CDR3 finishes, and the germline J gene fills in the end. CDR1 is SGHVS and CDR2 is FQNEAQ in the germline V gene. This CDR3 has 16 amino acids. The ends lost 5 bases at V and 3 bases at J; junction bases unmatched: 11.

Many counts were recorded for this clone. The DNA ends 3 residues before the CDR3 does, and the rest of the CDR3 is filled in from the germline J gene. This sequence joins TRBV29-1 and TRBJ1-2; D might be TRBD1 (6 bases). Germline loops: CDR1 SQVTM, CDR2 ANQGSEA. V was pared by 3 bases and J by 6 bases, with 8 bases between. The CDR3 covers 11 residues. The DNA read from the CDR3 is TGCAGCGTTGAGGCAGGGGATGGC. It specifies CSVEAGDG. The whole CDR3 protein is CSVEAGDGYTF.

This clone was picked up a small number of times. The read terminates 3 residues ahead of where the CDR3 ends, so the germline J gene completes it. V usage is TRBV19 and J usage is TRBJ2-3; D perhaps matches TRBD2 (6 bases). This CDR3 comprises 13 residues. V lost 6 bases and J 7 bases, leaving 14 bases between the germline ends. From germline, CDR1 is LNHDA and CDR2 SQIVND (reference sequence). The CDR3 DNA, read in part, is TGTGCCAGTAGCCCCTCCCGGGGGAATACG. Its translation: CASSPSRGNT. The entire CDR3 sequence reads CASSPSRGNTQYF.

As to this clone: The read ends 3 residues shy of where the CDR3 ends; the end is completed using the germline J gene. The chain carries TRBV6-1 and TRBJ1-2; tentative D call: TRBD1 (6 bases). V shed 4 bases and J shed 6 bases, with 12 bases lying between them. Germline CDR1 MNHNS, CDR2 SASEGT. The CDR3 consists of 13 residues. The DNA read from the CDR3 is TGTGCCAGCAGTGGCGGGACAACCCATGGC. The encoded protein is CASSGGTTHG. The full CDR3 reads CASSGGTTHGYTF.

CDR3 in amino acids: CASSLEGQNEAFF. The sequenced CDR3 bases are TGTGCCAGCAGCTTAGAGGGTCAGAATGAA. The chain carries TRBV7-9 and TRBJ1-1, with D unresolved. The read ends 3 residues early relative to the CDR3; the germline J gene fills the gap. The CDR3 is made up of 13 amino acids. The germline V gene has CDR1 SEHNR and CDR2 FQNEAQ (reference sequence). Deletions cut 1 base from V and 7 bases from J, with 10 bases between.

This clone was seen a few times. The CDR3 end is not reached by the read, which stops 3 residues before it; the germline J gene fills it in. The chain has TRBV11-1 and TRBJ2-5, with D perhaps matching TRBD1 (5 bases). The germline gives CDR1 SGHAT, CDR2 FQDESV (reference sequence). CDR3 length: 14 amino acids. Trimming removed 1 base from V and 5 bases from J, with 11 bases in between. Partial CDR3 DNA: TGTGCCAGCAGCTTAGAGTCCAGGGTGGAGACC. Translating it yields CASSLESRVET. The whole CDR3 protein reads CASSLESRVETQYF.